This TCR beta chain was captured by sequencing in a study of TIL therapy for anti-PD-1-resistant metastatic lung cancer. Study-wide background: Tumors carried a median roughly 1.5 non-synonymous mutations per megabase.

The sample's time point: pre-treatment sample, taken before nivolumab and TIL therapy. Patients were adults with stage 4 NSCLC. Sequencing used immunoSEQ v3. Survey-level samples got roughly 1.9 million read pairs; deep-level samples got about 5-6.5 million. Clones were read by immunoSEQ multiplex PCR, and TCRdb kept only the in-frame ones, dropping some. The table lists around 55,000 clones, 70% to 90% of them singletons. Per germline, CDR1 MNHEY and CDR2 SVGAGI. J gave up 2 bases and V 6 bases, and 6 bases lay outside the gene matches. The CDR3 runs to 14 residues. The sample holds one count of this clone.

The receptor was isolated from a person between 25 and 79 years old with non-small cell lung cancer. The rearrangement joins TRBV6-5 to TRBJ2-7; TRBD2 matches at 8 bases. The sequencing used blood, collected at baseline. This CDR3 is CASRTGRGAYEQYF. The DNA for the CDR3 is TGTGCCAGCAGGACCGGGCGGGGGGCCTACGAGCAGTACTTC.